This note documents a single TCR beta chain sequence. Its antigen remains unidentified. TCRdb reprocessed the 5' RACE reads and keeps a single row for each CDR3 protein, giving no DNA. The clone table shows about 160,000 distinct CDR3 sequences, with the ten largest holding 2.4%. There are 16 residues in the CDR3. The V gene's germline CDR1 is MNHEY and CDR2 SVGAGI. This entry comes from a study of monozygotic twins with inflammatory bowel disease. Findings and limits, study-wide: Relative to healthy twins, IBD patients had fewer clonotypes in common with others, a gap that was especially apparent with disease activity.

The chain links TRBV6-5 to TRBJ2-1; TCRdb reports TRBD1, a call that lacks DNA to check it against. The TCR sequence derives from a human donor with ulcerative colitis or Crohn's disease, or a healthy co-twin of an affected twin (not recorded which). The specimen was blood. This chain's CDR3 is CASSYSRPGSYNEQFF.